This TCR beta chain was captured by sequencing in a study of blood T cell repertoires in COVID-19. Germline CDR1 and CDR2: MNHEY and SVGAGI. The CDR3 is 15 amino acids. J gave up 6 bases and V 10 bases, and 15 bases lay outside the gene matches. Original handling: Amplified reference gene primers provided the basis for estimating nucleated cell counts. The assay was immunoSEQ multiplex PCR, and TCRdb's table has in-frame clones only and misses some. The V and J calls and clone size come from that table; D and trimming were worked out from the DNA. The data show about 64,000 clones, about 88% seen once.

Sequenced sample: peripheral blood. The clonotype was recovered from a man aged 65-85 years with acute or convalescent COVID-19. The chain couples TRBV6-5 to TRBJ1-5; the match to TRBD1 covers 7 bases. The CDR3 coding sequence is TGTGCCACCCGACCCGACAGGGCCCTCGCTCAGCCCCAGCATTTT. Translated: CATRPDRALAQPQHF.